This T cell receptor (beta chain) was captured by sequencing in a study of OX40 agonist ivuxolimab in advanced cancers. Across the study: Treatment of patients was with ivuxolimab, an agonistic anti-OX40 (CD134) antibody.

Method: immunoSEQ multiplex PCR; TCRdb's copy keeps in-frame clones and lacks some. The table shows about 16,000 clones, with about four fifths occurring only once. Samples were taken at baseline and on day 1 of cycles 4 and 7. Overall study results and limits: By week 6 at 0.1 to 3.0 mg/kg, blood CD4+ and CD8+ T cells had expanded clonally.

Note on this clone: Antigen: not known.

This receptor was obtained from an adult with an advanced solid tumor such as melanoma, head and neck, liver or kidney cancer. The starting material was CD4+ or CD8+ T cells sorted from blood, obtained in a trial of the OX40 agonist ivuxolimab.

This CDR3 reads CASSPTGVNTGELFF. Here the CDR3 DNA reads TGTGCCAGCAGTCCAACAGGGGTGAACACCGGGGAGCTGTTTTTT. V gene TRBV2 combines with J gene TRBJ2-2; 7 bases fit TRBD1. The CDR3 sequence is 15 residues long. V was pared by 5 bases and J by 1 base, with 4 bases of the junction left unmatched. Germline values: CDR1 SNHLY, CDR2 FYNNEI.